This TCR beta chain appears in the sequencing data of a study of tumor-infiltrating lymphocytes in localized non-small cell lung cancer. Study summary: Tumor tissue and non-adjacent uninvolved lung came from each patient.

V was shortened by 4 bases and J by 0 bases, with 16 bases between the two germline ends. This CDR3 comprises 17 residues. CDR1 is SGHDN and CDR2 is FVKESK in the germline V gene. Here immunoSEQ multiplex PCR was the method, and the copy in TCRdb shows in-frame clones only, minus some. The sample includes around 13,000 clones, 68% of them seen just once. Source material: uninvolved lung tissue not adjacent to the tumor. The gene calls are TRBV14 and TRBJ2-1, with D maybe TRBD1 (5 bases). The TCR comes from a human donor with non-small cell lung cancer. The CDR3 region is CASSPRWGAGSYNEQFF. For the CDR3, the DNA is TGTGCCAGCAGCCCGCGTTGGGGCGCCGGCTCCTACAATGAGCAGTTCTTC. The full variable domain, rest sourced from reference TRBV14 and TRBJ2-1, is EAGVTQFPSHSVIEKGQTVTLRCDPISGHDNLYWYRRVMGKEIKFLLHFVKESKQDESGMPNNRFLAERTGGTYSTLKVQPAELEDSGVYFCASSPRWGAGSYNEQFFGPGTRLTVL.